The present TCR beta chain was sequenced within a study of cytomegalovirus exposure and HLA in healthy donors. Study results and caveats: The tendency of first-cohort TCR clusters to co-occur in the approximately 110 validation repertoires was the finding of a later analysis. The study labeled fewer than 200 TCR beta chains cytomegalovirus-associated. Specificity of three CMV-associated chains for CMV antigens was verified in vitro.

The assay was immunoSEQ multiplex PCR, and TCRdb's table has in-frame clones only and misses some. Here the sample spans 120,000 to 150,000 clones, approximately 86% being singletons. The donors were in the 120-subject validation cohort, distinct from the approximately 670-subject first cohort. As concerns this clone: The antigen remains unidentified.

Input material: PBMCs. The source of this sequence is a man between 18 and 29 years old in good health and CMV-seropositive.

Here the CDR3 DNA reads TGTGCCAGCAGCCAGGGGGACAGTTACGAGCAGTACTTC. This encodes CASSQGDSYEQYF. This chain uses TRBV5-8 with TRBJ2-7, with 7 bases that match TRBD1. Germline V lookup: CDR1 SGHTS, CDR2 YDEGEE. With V trimmed by 4 bases and J by 4 bases, 5 bases remained unmatched. The CDR3 runs to 13 residues.